This T cell receptor (beta chain) appears in the sequencing data of a study of blood T cell repertoires in COVID-19. On the study more broadly: Acute and convalescent COVID-19 specimens originated in the United States, Italy and Spain.

Assay: immunoSEQ multiplex PCR; the TCRdb copy retains only in-frame clones and omits some. The table includes roughly 130,000 clones, 70% to 90% detected once. All enrollees were roughly 18 to 95 years old and from 24 US areas. V dropped 7 bases and J dropped 4 bases, with 18 bases sitting between them. Germline CDR1 reads SQVTM; CDR2 reads ANQGSEA. The CDR3 covers 14 residues. This rearrangement joins TRBV29-1 to TRBJ2-3, with D maybe TRBD1 (6 bases). The sequence was obtained from a woman in her fifties or sixties with acute COVID-19. Input material: PBMCs or T cells enriched from blood (not recorded which). The DNA of the CDR3 is TGCAGCGCTCGGACGCTTAACAGGGCAGATACGCAGTATTTT. Amino acids: CSARTLNRADTQYF.